These 2 T cell receptor beta chains came from one sample sequenced in a study of technical replicates of blood from a few donors (dated by TCRdb to about 2017). To prepare the library, the immunoSEQ multiplex PCR assay was applied. TCRdb mirrors the immuneACCESS table, restricted to in-frame sequences. Some clones are absent from its copies; in checked studies, under half trace to an unresolved V gene, and the reason for the others is unknown. In all, the sample holds around 95,000 clones, and approximately 94% of those were seen once. The ten largest clones add up to 0.2% to 0.3% of the sample. Sequencing used T cells isolated from PBMCs. The receptors originated from a human donor in good health.

The chain joins TRBV19 to TRBJ2-2; 9 bases are a match to TRBD2. This CDR3 has 16 amino acids. CDR1 LNHDA and CDR2 SQIVND come from the germline V gene (reference sequence). V trimming: 5 bases; J trimming: 4 bases; junction bases outside the gene matches: 8. The CDR3 spells CASSPIQREVTGELFF. As DNA, the CDR3 is TGTGCCAGTAGTCCCATCCAGCGGGAGGTCACCGGGGAGCTGTTTTTT.

V usage is TRBV7-8 and J usage is TRBJ2-5; no clear D gene. Trimming removed 5 bases from V and 5 bases from J, with 12 bases in between. The germline CDR1 and CDR2 sequences are SGHVS and FQNEAQ. CDR3 length equals 13 residues. The CDR3 reads CASSPDPGETQYF. CDR3 DNA: TGTGCCAGCAGCCCCGACCCCGGGGAGACCCAGTACTTC.